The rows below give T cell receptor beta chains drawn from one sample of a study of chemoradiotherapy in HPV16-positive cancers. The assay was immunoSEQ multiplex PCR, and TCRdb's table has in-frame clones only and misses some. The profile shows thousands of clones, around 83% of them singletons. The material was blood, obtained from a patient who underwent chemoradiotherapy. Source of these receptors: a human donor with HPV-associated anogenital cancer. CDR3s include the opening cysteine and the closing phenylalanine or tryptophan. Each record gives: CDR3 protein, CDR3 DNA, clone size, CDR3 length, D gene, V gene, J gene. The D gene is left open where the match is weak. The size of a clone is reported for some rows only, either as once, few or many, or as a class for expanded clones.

cdr3_aa: CASSQDNGQGTNTEAFF; cdr3_nt: TGCGCCAGCAGCCAGGACAACGGACAGGGAACGAACACTGAAGCTTTCTTT; clone_size: NA; cdr3_length: 17; d_call: TRBD1; v_call: TRBV4-3; j_call: TRBJ1-1
cdr3_aa: CASSTLTGENYEQYF; cdr3_nt: TGTGCCAGCAGTACGCTCACCGGGGAAAACTACGAGCAGTACTTC; clone_size: NA; cdr3_length: 15; d_call: NA; v_call: TRBV27; j_call: TRBJ2-7
cdr3_aa: CASSLAGDSYNEQFF; cdr3_nt: TGTGCCAGCTCATTAGCGGGGGACTCCTACAATGAGCAGTTCTTC; clone_size: NA; cdr3_length: 15; d_call: TRBD2; v_call: TRBV18; j_call: TRBJ2-1
cdr3_aa: CASSSVAADTQYF; cdr3_nt: TGTGCCAGCAGCTCGGTTGCGGCAGATACGCAGTATTTT; clone_size: NA; cdr3_length: 13; d_call: NA; v_call: TRBV7-3; j_call: TRBJ2-3
cdr3_aa: CASSLVGPSEQYF; cdr3_nt: TGTGCCAGCAGCTTGGTCGGGCCGTCCGAGCAGTACTTC; clone_size: NA; cdr3_length: 13; d_call: NA; v_call: TRBV5-4; j_call: TRBJ2-7
cdr3_aa: CASSVHEQFF; cdr3_nt: TGTGCCAGCAGTGTACATGAGCAGTTCTTC; clone_size: NA; cdr3_length: 10; d_call: NA; v_call: TRBV2; j_call: TRBJ2-1
cdr3_aa: CASSPTGQGTADTQYF; cdr3_nt: TGCGCCAGCAGCCCTACGGGACAGGGGACCGCAGATACGCAGTATTTT; clone_size: once; cdr3_length: 16; d_call: TRBD1; v_call: TRBV4-3; j_call: TRBJ2-3
cdr3_aa: CASSPGWQETQYF; cdr3_nt: TGTGCCAGCAGTCCGGGGTGGCAAGAGACCCAGTACTTC; clone_size: NA; cdr3_length: 13; d_call: NA; v_call: TRBV2; j_call: TRBJ2-5
cdr3_aa: CASSYLGGYSYEQYF; cdr3_nt: TGTGCCAGCAGTTACTTAGGGGGGTATAGCTACGAGCAGTACTTC; clone_size: NA; cdr3_length: 15; d_call: NA; v_call: TRBV6-6; j_call: TRBJ2-7
cdr3_aa: CASSLGFPNQPQHF; cdr3_nt: TGTGCCAGCAGCTTGGGGTTCCCCAATCAGCCCCAGCATTTT; clone_size: NA; cdr3_length: 14; d_call: NA; v_call: TRBV5-6; j_call: TRBJ1-5
cdr3_aa: CASSRDGSSGNTIYF; cdr3_nt: TGTGCCAGTAGCCGGGACGGGAGCTCTGGAAACACCATATATTTT; clone_size: NA; cdr3_length: 15; d_call: NA; v_call: TRBV19; j_call: TRBJ1-3
cdr3_aa: CASSYTTGGGYGYTF; cdr3_nt: TGTGCCAGCAGCTACACGACAGGGGGCGGCTATGGCTACACCTTC; clone_size: NA; cdr3_length: 15; d_call: TRBD1; v_call: TRBV2; j_call: TRBJ1-2
cdr3_aa: CASSRAGYGYTF; cdr3_nt: TGTGCCAGCAGCCGGGCCGGGTATGGCTACACCTTC; clone_size: NA; cdr3_length: 12; d_call: NA; v_call: TRBV6-4; j_call: TRBJ1-2
cdr3_aa: CASSMVGSSYEQYF; cdr3_nt: TGTGCCAGCAGCATGGTGGGTAGCTCCTACGAGCAGTACTTC; clone_size: NA; cdr3_length: 14; d_call: NA; v_call: TRBV11-1; j_call: TRBJ2-7
cdr3_aa: CASSQDLRDEQYF; cdr3_nt: TGCGCCAGCAGCCAAGATTTAAGGGACGAGCAGTACTTC; clone_size: NA; cdr3_length: 13; d_call: NA; v_call: TRBV4-3; j_call: TRBJ2-7
cdr3_aa: CASSPGTGKTEAFF; cdr3_nt: TGTGCCAGCAGCCCTGGGACAGGCAAAACTGAAGCTTTCTTT; clone_size: NA; cdr3_length: 14; d_call: TRBD1; v_call: TRBV7-3; j_call: TRBJ1-1
cdr3_aa: CAISGGPGLAGQETQYF; cdr3_nt: TGTGCCATCAGCGGGGGGCCGGGACTAGCGGGCCAAGAGACCCAGTACTTC; clone_size: NA; cdr3_length: 17; d_call: TRBD2; v_call: TRBV10-3; j_call: TRBJ2-5
cdr3_aa: CASSPLSRGSYNEQFF; cdr3_nt: TGTGCCAGCAGCCCCCTCAGTCGGGGCTCCTACAATGAGCAGTTCTTC; clone_size: once; cdr3_length: 16; d_call: NA; v_call: TRBV7-6; j_call: TRBJ2-1
cdr3_aa: CASSPVMATGGNEQFF; cdr3_nt: TGTGCCAGCAGCCCCGTCATGGCCACAGGGGGCAATGAGCAGTTCTTC; clone_size: NA; cdr3_length: 16; d_call: TRBD1; v_call: TRBV11-1; j_call: TRBJ2-1
cdr3_aa: CASSDRVEKLFF; cdr3_nt: TGTGCCAGCAGCGACAGGGTTGAAAAACTGTTTTTT; clone_size: few; cdr3_length: 12; d_call: TRBD1; v_call: TRBV5-6; j_call: TRBJ1-4
cdr3_aa: CATVLGSGETQYF; cdr3_nt: TGTGCCACCGTTCTAGGTTCTGGCGAGACCCAGTACTTC; clone_size: NA; cdr3_length: 13; d_call: NA; v_call: TRBV25-1; j_call: TRBJ2-5
cdr3_aa: CASSLPLEPQHF; cdr3_nt: TGTGCCAGCAGCTTACCGCTGGAGCCCCAGCATTTT; clone_size: NA; cdr3_length: 12; d_call: NA; v_call: TRBV7-2; j_call: TRBJ1-5
cdr3_aa: CASIWEDGPANEQFF; cdr3_nt: TGTGCCAGCATCTGGGAGGACGGTCCAGCCAATGAGCAGTTCTTC; clone_size: NA; cdr3_length: 15; d_call: NA; v_call: TRBV2; j_call: TRBJ2-1
cdr3_aa: CASSLVNSSPRKDF; cdr3_nt: TGCGCCAGCAGCTTGGTCAACAGCTCCCCTAGGAAGGACTTC; clone_size: NA; cdr3_length: 14; d_call: NA; v_call: TRBV5-1; j_call: TRBJ1-2
cdr3_aa: CASSLETTGELFF; cdr3_nt: TGCGCCAGCAGCTTGGAGACCACCGGGGAGCTGTTTTTT; clone_size: NA; cdr3_length: 13; d_call: NA; v_call: TRBV5-1; j_call: TRBJ2-2
cdr3_aa: CASSQDGLLNEKLFF; cdr3_nt: TGCGCCAGCAGCCAAGATGGCCTCCTCAATGAAAAACTGTTTTTT; clone_size: NA; cdr3_length: 15; d_call: NA; v_call: TRBV4-3; j_call: TRBJ1-4
cdr3_aa: CASGTDTFYEQYF; cdr3_nt: TGTGCCAGTGGGACAGATACTTTCTACGAGCAGTACTTC; clone_size: few; cdr3_length: 13; d_call: TRBD1; v_call: TRBV2; j_call: TRBJ2-7
cdr3_aa: CASSAPQGYEQYF; cdr3_nt: TGTGCCAGCAGTGCCCCACAGGGCTACGAGCAGTACTTC; clone_size: NA; cdr3_length: 13; d_call: NA; v_call: TRBV6-5; j_call: TRBJ2-7
cdr3_aa: CASSSTGTGSGYTF; cdr3_nt: TGTGCCAGCAGTTCCACCGGGACAGGGAGCGGCTACACCTTC; clone_size: NA; cdr3_length: 14; d_call: TRBD1; v_call: TRBV6-5; j_call: TRBJ1-2
cdr3_aa: CASSLNYGYTF; cdr3_nt: TGTGCCAGCAGCCTGAACTATGGCTACACCTTC; clone_size: NA; cdr3_length: 11; d_call: NA; v_call: TRBV5-4; j_call: TRBJ1-2
cdr3_aa: CASDFGDTLNTEAFF; cdr3_nt: TGTGCCAGTGATTTCGGTGACACCCTGAACACTGAAGCTTTCTTT; clone_size: few; cdr3_length: 15; d_call: NA; v_call: TRBV19; j_call: TRBJ1-1
cdr3_aa: CASRLTYDRAIVNQPQHF; cdr3_nt: TGTGCAAGTCGCCTTACCTACGACAGGGCAATTGTAAATCAGCCCCAGCATTTT; clone_size: once; cdr3_length: 18; d_call: NA; v_call: TRBV12-2; j_call: TRBJ1-5
cdr3_aa: CASSEGVLQGIRHYEQYF; cdr3_nt: TGTGCCAGCAGTGAAGGTGTTTTACAGGGGATCCGCCACTACGAGCAGTACTTC; clone_size: NA; cdr3_length: 18; d_call: TRBD1; v_call: TRBV2; j_call: TRBJ2-7
cdr3_aa: CASSYQGGHSGNTIYF; cdr3_nt: TGTGCCAGTAGCTATCAGGGGGGCCACTCTGGAAACACCATATATTTT; clone_size: NA; cdr3_length: 16; d_call: TRBD1; v_call: TRBV19; j_call: TRBJ1-3
cdr3_aa: CASSLWGYEGGQPQHF; cdr3_nt: TGTGCCAGCAGCTTGTGGGGGTACGAGGGGGGGCAGCCCCAGCATTTT; clone_size: once; cdr3_length: 16; d_call: NA; v_call: TRBV5-6; j_call: TRBJ1-5
cdr3_aa: CASSWTGGRETQYF; cdr3_nt: TGTGCCAGCAGTTGGACAGGGGGAAGAGAGACCCAGTACTTC; clone_size: NA; cdr3_length: 14; d_call: TRBD1; v_call: TRBV6-5; j_call: TRBJ2-5
cdr3_aa: CASSFTTGGLVYTF; cdr3_nt: TGTGCCAGCAGTTTCACCACAGGGGGGTTGGTCTACACCTTC; clone_size: NA; cdr3_length: 14; d_call: TRBD1; v_call: TRBV27; j_call: TRBJ1-2
cdr3_aa: CASSIGTYGNQPQHF; cdr3_nt: TGTGCCAGTAGTATTGGGACTTATGGCAATCAGCCCCAGCATTTT; clone_size: NA; cdr3_length: 15; d_call: NA; v_call: TRBV19; j_call: TRBJ1-5
cdr3_aa: CASSSRTGGFDTQYF; cdr3_nt: TGCGCCAGCAGCTCCCGGACAGGGGGCTTCGATACGCAGTATTTT; clone_size: NA; cdr3_length: 15; d_call: TRBD1; v_call: TRBV5-1; j_call: TRBJ2-3
cdr3_aa: CASSLRNSQKTQYF; cdr3_nt: TGTGCCAGCAGTTTAAGGAATAGTCAAAAGACCCAGTACTTC; clone_size: NA; cdr3_length: 14; d_call: NA; v_call: TRBV28; j_call: TRBJ2-5
cdr3_aa: CASSRSTYEQYF; cdr3_nt: TGTGCCAGCAGTCGCTCCACCTACGAGCAGTACTTC; clone_size: NA; cdr3_length: 12; d_call: NA; v_call: TRBV6-1; j_call: TRBJ2-7
cdr3_aa: CASSRLGGDQPQHF; cdr3_nt: TGTGCCAGCAGTCGCCTCGGTGGTGATCAGCCCCAGCATTTT; clone_size: NA; cdr3_length: 14; d_call: NA; v_call: TRBV6-5; j_call: TRBJ1-5
cdr3_aa: CASSSGQTDTQYF; cdr3_nt: TGTGCCAGCAGCTCGGGACAGACAGATACGCAGTATTTT; clone_size: NA; cdr3_length: 13; d_call: TRBD1; v_call: TRBV9; j_call: TRBJ2-3
cdr3_aa: CASSLGDRVFMNTEAFF; cdr3_nt: TGTGCCAGCAGCTTAGGGGACAGGGTTTTTATGAACACTGAAGCTTTCTTT; clone_size: few; cdr3_length: 17; d_call: TRBD1; v_call: TRBV11-1; j_call: TRBJ1-1
cdr3_aa: CASSSTGLLMTEAFF; cdr3_nt: TGCGCCAGCAGCTCGACAGGGCTTCTAATGACTGAAGCTTTCTTT; clone_size: NA; cdr3_length: 15; d_call: TRBD1; v_call: TRBV5-1; j_call: TRBJ1-1
cdr3_aa: CASSPRDTNTEAFF; cdr3_nt: TGTGCCAGCAGTCCCCGGGACACGAACACTGAAGCTTTCTTT; clone_size: NA; cdr3_length: 14; d_call: NA; v_call: TRBV28; j_call: TRBJ1-1
cdr3_aa: CATPSGTYGYTF; cdr3_nt: TGTGCCACCCCCTCTGGGACGTACGGCTACACCTTC; clone_size: NA; cdr3_length: 12; d_call: NA; v_call: TRBV2; j_call: TRBJ1-2
cdr3_aa: CASSEYSGGADTQYF; cdr3_nt: TGTGCCAGCAGTGAATATAGCGGGGGGGCAGATACGCAGTATTTT; clone_size: NA; cdr3_length: 15; d_call: TRBD2; v_call: TRBV6-1; j_call: TRBJ2-3
cdr3_aa: CASSPRQGGPYEQYF; cdr3_nt: TGTGCCAGCTCACCAAGACAGGGGGGACCCTACGAGCAGTACTTC; clone_size: NA; cdr3_length: 15; d_call: TRBD1; v_call: TRBV18; j_call: TRBJ2-7
cdr3_aa: CASSFYGANVLTF; cdr3_nt: TGTGCCAGCAGCTTTTACGGGGCCAACGTCCTGACTTTC; clone_size: NA; cdr3_length: 13; d_call: NA; v_call: TRBV7-2; j_call: TRBJ2-6
cdr3_aa: CASSPTRETQYF; cdr3_nt: TGTGCCAGCAGCCCTACGAGAGAGACCCAGTACTTC; clone_size: NA; cdr3_length: 12; d_call: NA; v_call: TRBV11-2; j_call: TRBJ2-5
cdr3_aa: CASSDPRQGSTETQYF; cdr3_nt: TGTGCCAGCAGCGACCCTAGACAGGGTTCTACGGAGACCCAGTACTTC; clone_size: NA; cdr3_length: 16; d_call: TRBD1; v_call: TRBV5-4; j_call: TRBJ2-5
cdr3_aa: CASSLMAGKETQYF; cdr3_nt: TGCGCCAGCAGCTTGATGGCCGGGAAAGAGACCCAGTACTTC; clone_size: NA; cdr3_length: 14; d_call: NA; v_call: TRBV5-1; j_call: TRBJ2-5
cdr3_aa: CASSFSDYEQYF; cdr3_nt: TGTGCCAGCAGCTTTTCGGACTACGAGCAGTACTTC; clone_size: few; cdr3_length: 12; d_call: NA; v_call: TRBV11-1; j_call: TRBJ2-7
cdr3_aa: CSVLWVGELFF; cdr3_nt: TGCAGCGTTTTGTGGGTCGGGGAGCTGTTTTTT; clone_size: NA; cdr3_length: 11; d_call: NA; v_call: TRBV29-1; j_call: TRBJ2-2